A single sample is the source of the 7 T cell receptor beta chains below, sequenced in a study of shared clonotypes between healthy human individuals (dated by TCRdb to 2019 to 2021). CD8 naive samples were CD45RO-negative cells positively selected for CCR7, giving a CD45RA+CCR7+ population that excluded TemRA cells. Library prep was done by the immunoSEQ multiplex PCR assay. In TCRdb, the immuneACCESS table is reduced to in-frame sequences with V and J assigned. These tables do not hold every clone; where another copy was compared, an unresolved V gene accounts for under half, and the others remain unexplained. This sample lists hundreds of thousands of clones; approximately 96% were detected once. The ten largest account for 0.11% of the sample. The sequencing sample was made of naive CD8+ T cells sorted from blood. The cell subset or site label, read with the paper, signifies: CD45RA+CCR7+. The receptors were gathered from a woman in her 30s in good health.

The CDR3 loop reads CAISRGLAGDTRGTGELFF. CDR3 coding DNA: TGTGCCATCAGCCGGGGACTAGCGGGAGATACCCGAGGCACCGGGGAGCTGTTTTTT. This chain connects TRBV10-3 to TRBJ2-2; 14 positions agree with TRBD2. The CDR3 length is 19 residues. Germline values: CDR1 ENHRY, CDR2 SYGVKD. V was pared by 6 bases and J by 4 bases, with 13 bases of the junction left unmatched.

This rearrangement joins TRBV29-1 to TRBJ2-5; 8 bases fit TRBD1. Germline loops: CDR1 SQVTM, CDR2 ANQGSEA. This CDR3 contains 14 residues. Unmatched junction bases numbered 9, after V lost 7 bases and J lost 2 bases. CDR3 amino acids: CSATDGTGQETQYF. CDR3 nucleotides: TGCAGCGCCACAGATGGGACAGGTCAAGAGACCCAGTACTTC.

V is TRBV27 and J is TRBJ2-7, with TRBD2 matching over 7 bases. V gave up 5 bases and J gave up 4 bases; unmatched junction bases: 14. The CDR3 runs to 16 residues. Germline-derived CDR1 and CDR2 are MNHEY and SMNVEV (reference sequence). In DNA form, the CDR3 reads TGTGCCAGCAGTCTTAAACTAGCGAGGAAACTTTACGAGCAGTACTTC. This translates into CASSLKLARKLYEQYF.

The CDR3 region is CASRSHDVVPRAFF. In nucleotides, the CDR3 is TGTGCCAGCAGGTCCCATGACGTCGTCCCCAGGGCTTTCTTT. The V call is TRBV6-6, the J call TRBJ1-1; no reliable D call. Germline loops: CDR1 MNHNY, CDR2 SVGAGI (reference sequence). The CDR3 totals 14 residues. Trimming cost V 6 bases and J 11 bases, with 22 bases left between them.

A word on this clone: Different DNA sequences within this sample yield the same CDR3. The CDR3 here is CASSLLGGETQYF. The CDR3 nucleotides are TGTGCCAGCAGTTTACTGGGGGGAGAGACCCAGTACTTC. V is TRBV27 and J is TRBJ2-5, with D possibly matching TRBD2 (6 bases). Trimming shortened V by 2 bases and J by 4 bases, and 8 bases separated the two germline ends. This CDR3 spans 13 amino acids. The germline V gene encodes CDR1 MNHEY and CDR2 SMNVEV (reference sequence).

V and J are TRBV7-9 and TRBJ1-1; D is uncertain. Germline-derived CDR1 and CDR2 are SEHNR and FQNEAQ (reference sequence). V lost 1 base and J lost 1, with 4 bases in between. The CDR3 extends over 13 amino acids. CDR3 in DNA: TGTGCCAGCAGCTTAGTACAGAACACTGAAGCTTTCTTT. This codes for CASSLVQNTEAFF. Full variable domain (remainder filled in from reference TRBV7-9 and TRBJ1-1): DTGVSQNPRHKITKRGQNVTFRCDPISEHNRLYWYRQTLGQGPEFLTYFQNEAQLEKSRLLSDRFSAERPKGSFSTLEIQRTEQGDSAMYLCASSLVQNTEAFFGQGTRLTVV.

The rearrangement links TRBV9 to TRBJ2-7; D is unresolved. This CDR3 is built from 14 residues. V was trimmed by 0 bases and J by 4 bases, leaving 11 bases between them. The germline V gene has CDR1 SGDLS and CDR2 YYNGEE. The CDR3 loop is CASSVGARPYEQYF. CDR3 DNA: TGTGCCAGCAGCGTAGGGGCTAGGCCGTACGAGCAGTACTTC.